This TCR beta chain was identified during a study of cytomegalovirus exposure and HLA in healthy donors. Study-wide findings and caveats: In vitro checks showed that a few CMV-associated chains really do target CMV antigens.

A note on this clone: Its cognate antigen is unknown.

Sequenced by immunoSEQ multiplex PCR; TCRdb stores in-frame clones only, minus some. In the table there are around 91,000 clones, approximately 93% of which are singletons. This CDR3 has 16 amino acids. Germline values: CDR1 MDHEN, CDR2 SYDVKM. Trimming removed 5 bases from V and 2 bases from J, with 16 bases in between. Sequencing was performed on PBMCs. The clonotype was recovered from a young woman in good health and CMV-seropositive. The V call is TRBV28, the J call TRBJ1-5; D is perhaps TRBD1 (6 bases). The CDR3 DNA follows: TGTGCCAGCAGTCCCATACAGGGAGTTGGCAATCAGCCCCAGCATTTT. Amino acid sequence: CASSPIQGVGNQPQHF.